This is a list of T cell receptor beta chains from one sample in a study of CD8 T cells in ankylosing spondylitis. TCRdb used MiXCR to reprocess the 5' RACE reads, holding one entry per CDR3 protein. The sample carries under 950,000 distinct CDR3 sequences, 15% to 20% recorded once. Sample: blood, either unsorted or a sorted T cell fraction (not recorded which). Source of these receptors: a male donor with ankylosing spondylitis. Both conserved end residues are part of each CDR3. The D gene is left open where the match is weak. Size tells how often a clone was seen (once, few, many) or the class of an expanded clone, and some rows leave it out.

clone_size,j_call,d_call,v_call,cdr3_nt,cdr3_aa
.,TRBJ2-3,.,TRBV7-9,TGTGCCAGCAGCCCACGGGACACGATGACAGATACGCAGTATTTT,CASSPRDTMTDTQYF
.,TRBJ2-3,.,TRBV6-2/TRBV6-3,TGTGCCAGCAGTCCCGGGCTTACCCTGGCAGATACGCAGTATTTT,CASSPGLTLADTQYF
.,TRBJ2-2,.,TRBV4-1,TGCGCCAGCAGCCAATTGGGGAACACCGGGGAGCTGTTTTTT,CASSQLGNTGELFF
.,TRBJ2-2,.,TRBV6-5,TGTGCCAGCAGTTACTCGGCTAGCTCGGCCGGGGAGCTGTTTTTT,CASSYSASSAGELFF
few,TRBJ2-7,TRBD1,TRBV15,TGTGCCACCAGCAGGCCCGACAGGGGGCTATACGAGCAGTACTTC,CATSRPDRGLYEQYF
.,TRBJ2-5,.,TRBV29-1,TGCAGCGTTGAAGATCCTTTCCCGACAGGCGAAGAGACCCAGTACTTC,CSVEDPFPTGEETQYF
.,TRBJ1-5,.,TRBV24-1,TGTGCCACCAGTGCGGGGAGTCAGCCCCAGCATTTT,CATSAGSQPQHF
many,TRBJ2-7,.,TRBV20-1,TGCAGTGCTAGAGCCGAGAGCTCCTACGAGCAGTACTTC,CSARAESSYEQYF
.,TRBJ2-7,.,TRBV12-3/TRBV12-4,TGTGCCAGCAGTTCCATCTCCTACTACGAGCAGTACTTC,CASSSISYYEQYF
.,TRBJ2-5,TRBD2,TRBV28,TGTGCCAGCAGCGGGCGGGGAGGGCAAGAGACCCAGTACTTC,CASSGRGGQETQYF
few,TRBJ2-4,TRBD2,TRBV9,TGTGCCAGCAGCGCACGGCCCGGGGGGGCCGAAGGGACCAAAAACATTCAGTACTTC,CASSARPGGAEGTKNIQYF
few,TRBJ2-4,.,TRBV10-3,TGTGCCATCAGTGAGGGGAACATTCAGTACTTC,CAISEGNIQYF
.,TRBJ1-1,.,TRBV12-3/TRBV12-4,TGTGCCAGCAGTTTAGCGTGGGGTACTGAAGCTTTCTTT,CASSLAWGTEAFF
.,TRBJ2-7,.,TRBV28,TGTGCCAGCAGTTTAAAATTCGAGCAGTACTTC,CASSLKFEQYF
few,TRBJ2-1,TRBD2,TRBV4-2,TGTGCCAGCAGCCAAGCCCTCTTGGCTAGCGGGAGGGTTGGCTCCTACAATGAGCAGTTCTTC,CASSQALLASGRVGSYNEQFF